A selection of T cell receptor beta chains follows, all from one sample in a study of shared clonotypes between healthy human individuals. Method: immunoSEQ multiplex PCR; TCRdb's copy keeps in-frame clones and lacks some. The sample includes about 600,000 clones, 97% of them seen just once. Material for sequencing was naive CD4+ T cells sorted from blood. The receptors were sampled from a woman aged 25 to 39 in good health. Both conserved end residues are part of each CDR3. A D gene is named only where the DNA matches it firmly.

TRBJ1-2	-	TRBV7-9	TGTGCCAGCAGCCTACAGTATGGCTACACCTTC	CASSLQYGYTF
TRBJ1-4	-	TRBV7-8	TGTGCCAGCAGCTTAGCGCCAGGGGAGGGTGAAAAACTGTTTTTT	CASSLAPGEGEKLFF
TRBJ2-7	-	TRBV5-1	TGCGCCAGCAGTTTCGGGAGTATATCCTACGAGCAGTACTTC	CASSFGSISYEQYF
TRBJ2-7	-	TRBV4-1	TGCGCCAGCAGCCAAGAGCTTCGGATAGAATATGGCGAGCAGTACTTC	CASSQELRIEYGEQYF
TRBJ2-7	-	TRBV7-2	TGTGCCAGCAGCTTATCCGGGGAATATCAGGACGAGCAGTACTTC	CASSLSGEYQDEQYF
TRBJ2-7	-	TRBV29-1	TGCAGCGTTGGGTCCTACGAGCAGTACTTC	CSVGSYEQYF
TRBJ1-4	-	TRBV7-9	TGTGCCAGCAGCCGGACAACGGAAAAACTGTTTTTT	CASSRTTEKLFF
TRBJ1-1	TRBD1	TRBV18	TGTGCCAGCTCACCCCTCGGACAGGGAGAAGCTTTCTTT	CASSPLGQGEAFF
TRBJ2-3	TRBD2	TRBV10-3	TGTGCCATCAGTGCAGCTGGCGGGAGGGCCGGAACAGATACGCAGTATTTT	CAISAAGGRAGTDTQYF
TRBJ2-1	TRBD1	TRBV4-1	TGCGCCAGCAGCCGGACAGGGTCCAATGAGCAGTTCTTC	CASSRTGSNEQFF
TRBJ1-5	-	TRBV9	TGTGCCAGCAGCGTCCCCTGCAATAGGGGGGTAAATAGCAATCAGCCCCAGCATTTT	CASSVPCNRGVNSNQPQHF
TRBJ2-1	TRBD2	TRBV25-1	TGTGCCAGCAGTGACCTCCGATGGCGGGAGGCCCCCAATGAGCAGTTCTTC	CASSDLRWREAPNEQFF
TRBJ2-5	TRBD1	TRBV7-9	TGTGCCAGCAGCCCGGGGACAGGGGTGGAGGAGACCCAGTACTTC	CASSPGTGVEETQYF
TRBJ1-3	TRBD1	TRBV27	TGTGCCAGCAGTTCAGGGGGTTCTGGAAACACCATATATTTT	CASSSGGSGNTIYF
TRBJ2-7	-	TRBV28	TGTGCCAGCACTCAAAGCCCCACCTCCTACGAGCAGTACTTC	CASTQSPTSYEQYF
TRBJ2-2	TRBD2	TRBV6-1	TGTGCCAGCAGTGGGACTAGCGGCCGGACCGGGGAGCTGTTTTTT	CASSGTSGRTGELFF
TRBJ2-3	TRBD2	TRBV27	TGTGCCAGCAGTGGGACTACCGCGGGGGGAGATACGCAGTATTTT	CASSGTTAGGDTQYF